This record concerns one T cell receptor (beta chain) sequence. There are a few counts of this clone. Which antigen it targets is not known. No base-level quality is on record; no much larger clone is a single base apart. The entry originates in a study of lymphopenia after photon versus proton radiotherapy (dated by TCRdb to 2018 to 2020). Regarding the complete study: The immunological effects of photon versus proton radiation therapy were compared in patients with gastrointestinal tumors who developed high-grade lymphopenia. A cohort of under 25 patients with gastrointestinal tumors who received either photon or proton therapy and subsequently developed lymphopenia was included. The study aimed to characterize how the two radiation modalities differ in their impact on the immune system.

Overall study results and their limits: The survival association was assessed only in patients who died, and better survival with proton therapy was presented by the authors as a possibility rather than a demonstrated result. Across the cohort, a larger post-nadir drop in TCR diversity was inversely correlated with overall survival time among patients who died. During treatment, patients who received proton therapy stayed relatively stable, whereas patients who received photon therapy lost naive T cells and TCR diversity and gained effector/memory populations. After the lymphocyte count nadir, oligoclonal expansion, especially of CD8+ Temra cells, was observed in photon-treated repertoires, and the drop in diversity was driven by this expansion.

The protocol used for the library was the immunoSEQ multiplex PCR assay. Alongside multiparametric flow cytometry, deep sequencing of rearranged TCR beta loci was used to profile the T cell repertoires. TCRdb re-hosts the immuneACCESS table, in-frame sequences only. Its copies lack some clones; in the studies checked, an unresolved V gene accounts for under half of them, and the cause for the rest is not known. The sample table records about 26,000 clones; under 85% of these occur just once. Under 4.5% of the sample is taken by the ten largest. The CDR3 covers 19 residues, taking in both the cysteine and the phenylalanine. Of all the DNA, just the CDR3 is kept, 57 bases in frame from base 1.

This chain is built from TRBV21-1 and TRBJ2-2. TRBV21-1 is given as a pseudogene. The source was peripheral blood, collected from a patient treated with photon-based radiotherapy. The sequence was collected from a woman in her fifties or sixties with pancreatic cancer. The DNA is as follows: TGTGCCAGCAGCAAATTGGGGGCGGGATGGGAGCCGCCCACCGGGGAGCTGTTTTTT. Its amino acids are CASSKLGAGWEPPTGELFF.